These 5 T cell receptor beta chains share one sample of origin, sequenced in a study of blood T cells in healthy people across ages. Using a J-beta primer mix together with a sample-barcoded 5' primer, a second PCR was run for about 7 to 12 cycles. TCRdb reanalysed the 5' RACE reads using MiXCR and keeps one entry per CDR3 protein. The sample carries around 1,700,000 distinct CDR3 sequences, roughly 27% recorded once. The sequencing input was blood. The receptors were gathered from a woman younger than 45 in good health.

This clonotype occurred many times. The chain has TRBV20-1 and TRBJ2-7; D not certain. The CDR3 has 13 residues. The V end was cut by 2 bases, the J end by 0 bases, with 8 bases between. The germline CDR1 and CDR2 sequences are DFQATT and SNEGSKA (reference sequence). CDR3 sequence (DNA): TGCAGTGCTAGACGGACGGACTCCTACGAGCAGTACTTC. Residues: CSARRTDSYEQYF.

Notes on this clonotype: The germline gene is not matched at one end of the junction; a read error may be the cause. The chain joins TRBV12-3 or TRBV12-4 to TRBJ2-3; TRBD2 matches at 7 bases. The CDR3 runs 15 residues. CDR3 sequence: CASSIAGVSTDTQYF. The CDR3 coding sequence is TGTGCCAGCAGTATAGCGGGCGTGAGCACAGATACGCAGTATTTT.

This clonotype occurred a few times. The chain recombines TRBV7-2 with TRBJ2-5; a possible D gene is TRBD1 (6 bases). The CDR3 length is 15 residues. V lost 4 bases to trimming and J lost 1 base, with 13 bases between them. The germline CDR1 and CDR2 sequences are SGHTA and FQGNSA. CDR3 protein: CASSSGNRAQETQYF. The DNA of the CDR3 is TGTGCCAGCAGCTCAGGAAACAGGGCCCAAGAGACCCAGTACTTC.

Here the CDR3 DNA reads TGCGCCAGCAGCGACCACAGGGGGCGAAGCTATGGCTACACCTTC. It codes for CASSDHRGRSYGYTF. The chain is built from TRBV5-1 and TRBJ1-2; 9 nucleotides match TRBD1. The trim removed 4 bases at V and 4 bases at J, leaving 8 bases unmatched. The CDR3 is made up of 15 amino acids. Looked up from germline, CDR1 is SGHRS and CDR2 is YFSETQ.

This chain links TRBV7-2 with TRBJ2-1; unclear D gene. Trimming pared 8 bases from V and 13 bases from J, leaving 15 bases between. The germline V gene has CDR1 SGHTA and CDR2 FQGNSA. The CDR3 has 11 residues. The CDR3 spells CASSSGSGQFF. In DNA form, the CDR3 reads TGTGCCAGCTCCTCCGGGTCAGGACAGTTCTTC.